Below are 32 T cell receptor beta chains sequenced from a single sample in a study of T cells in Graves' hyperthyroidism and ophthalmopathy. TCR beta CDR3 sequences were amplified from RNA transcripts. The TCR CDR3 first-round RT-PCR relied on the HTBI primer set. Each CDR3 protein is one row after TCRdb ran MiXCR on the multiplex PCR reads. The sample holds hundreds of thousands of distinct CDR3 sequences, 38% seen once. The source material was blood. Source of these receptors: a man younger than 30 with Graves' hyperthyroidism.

CDR3 sequence: CATSRAIPYDTGEDVDNSPLHF. CDR3 in DNA: TGTGCCACCAGCAGGGCGATACCTTACGACACCGGGGAGGACGTGGATAATTCACCCCTCCACTTT. The chain uses TRBV15 and TRBJ1-6, with D unclear. Trimming pared 3 bases from V and 5 bases from J, leaving 32 bases between. The CDR3 has 22 residues. CDR1 and CDR2 (germline): LNHNV, YYDKDF (reference sequence).

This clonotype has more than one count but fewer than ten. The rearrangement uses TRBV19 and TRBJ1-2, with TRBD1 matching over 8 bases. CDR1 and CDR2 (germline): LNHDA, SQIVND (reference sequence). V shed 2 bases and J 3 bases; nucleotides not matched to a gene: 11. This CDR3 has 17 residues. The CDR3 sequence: CASSIKGQALPHYGYTF. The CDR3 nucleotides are TGTGCCAGTAGTATAAAGGGACAGGCCCTACCTCACTATGGCTACACCTTC.

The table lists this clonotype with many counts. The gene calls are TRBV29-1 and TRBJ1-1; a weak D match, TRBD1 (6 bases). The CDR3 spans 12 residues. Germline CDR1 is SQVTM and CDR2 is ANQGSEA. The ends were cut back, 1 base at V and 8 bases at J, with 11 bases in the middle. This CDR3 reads CSVEGGLNEAFF. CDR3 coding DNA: TGCAGCGTTGAAGGGGGGCTCAACGAAGCTTTCTTT.

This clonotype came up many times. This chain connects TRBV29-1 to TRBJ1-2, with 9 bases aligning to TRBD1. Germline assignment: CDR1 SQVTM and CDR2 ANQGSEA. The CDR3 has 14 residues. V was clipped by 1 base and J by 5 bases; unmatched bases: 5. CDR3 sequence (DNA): TGCAGCGTTGAAGCACAGGGGGCGGGGTATGGCTACACCTTC. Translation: CSVEAQGAGYGYTF.

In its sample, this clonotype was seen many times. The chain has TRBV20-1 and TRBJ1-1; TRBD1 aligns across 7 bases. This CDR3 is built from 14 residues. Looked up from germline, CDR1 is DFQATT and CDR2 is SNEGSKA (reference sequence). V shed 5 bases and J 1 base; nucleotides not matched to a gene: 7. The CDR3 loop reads CSAEGGGWNTEAFF. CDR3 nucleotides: TGCAGTGCTGAAGGGGGCGGATGGAACACTGAAGCTTTCTTT.

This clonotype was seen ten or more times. In DNA form, the CDR3 reads TGTGCCAGCAGTTTAAGTTCCCTTGGCTACACCTTC. Its translation: CASSLSSLGYTF. The J gene is TRBJ1-2, the V gene TRBV12-3 or TRBV12-4; no reliable D call. Between the trimmed V and J ends, which lost 2 bases and 7 bases, there was a span of 8 bases. This CDR3 region has 12 residues.

CDR3 coding DNA: TGTGCCAGCAGCCCTTTCCTTTTTAGGGATGGAAGCGAGCAGTACTTC. This translates into CASSPFLFRDGSEQYF. The genes are TRBV7-6 and TRBJ2-7; D gene ambiguous. The CDR3 is 16 residues long. V lost 5 bases and J 6 bases, leaving 23 bases between the germline ends. Germline CDR1 and CDR2: SGHVS and FNYEAQ.

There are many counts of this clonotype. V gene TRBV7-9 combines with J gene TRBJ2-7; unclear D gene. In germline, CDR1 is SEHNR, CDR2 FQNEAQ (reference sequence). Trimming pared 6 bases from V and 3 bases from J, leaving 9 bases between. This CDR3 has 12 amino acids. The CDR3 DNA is TGTGCCAGCAGTGGCGTCTACTACGAGCAGTACTTC. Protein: CASSGVYYEQYF.

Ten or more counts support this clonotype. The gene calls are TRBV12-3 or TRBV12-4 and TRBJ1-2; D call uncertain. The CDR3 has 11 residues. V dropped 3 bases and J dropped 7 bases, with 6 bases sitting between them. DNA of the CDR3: TGTGCCAGCAGTTTGAGGAGTGGCTACACCTTC. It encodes CASSLRSGYTF.

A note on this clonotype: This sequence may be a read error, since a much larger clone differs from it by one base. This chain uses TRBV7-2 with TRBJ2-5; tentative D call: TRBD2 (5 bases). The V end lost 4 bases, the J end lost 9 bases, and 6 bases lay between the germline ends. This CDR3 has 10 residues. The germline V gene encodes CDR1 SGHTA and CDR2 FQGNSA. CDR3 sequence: CASSSRAQYF. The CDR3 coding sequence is TGTGCCAGCAGCTCGAGGGCCCAGTACTTC. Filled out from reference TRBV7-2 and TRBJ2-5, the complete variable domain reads GAGVSQSPSNKVTEKGKDVELRCDPISGHTALYWYRQSLGQGLEFLIYFQGNSAPDKSGLPSDRFSAERTGGSVSTLTIQRTQQEDSAVYLCASSSRAQYFGPGTRLLVL.

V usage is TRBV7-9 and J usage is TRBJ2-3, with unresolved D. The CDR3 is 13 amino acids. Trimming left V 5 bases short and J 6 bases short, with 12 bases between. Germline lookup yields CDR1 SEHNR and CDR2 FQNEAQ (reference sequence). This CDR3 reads CASSLDAQDTQYF. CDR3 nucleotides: TGTGCCAGCAGCCTGGACGCGCAGGATACGCAGTATTTT.

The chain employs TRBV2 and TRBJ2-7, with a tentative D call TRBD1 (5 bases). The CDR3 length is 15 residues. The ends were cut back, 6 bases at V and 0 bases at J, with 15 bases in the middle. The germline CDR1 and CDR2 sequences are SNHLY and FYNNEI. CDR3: CASRTLDIASYEQYF. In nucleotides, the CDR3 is TGTGCCAGCAGGACCCTGGACATAGCCTCCTACGAGCAGTACTTC.

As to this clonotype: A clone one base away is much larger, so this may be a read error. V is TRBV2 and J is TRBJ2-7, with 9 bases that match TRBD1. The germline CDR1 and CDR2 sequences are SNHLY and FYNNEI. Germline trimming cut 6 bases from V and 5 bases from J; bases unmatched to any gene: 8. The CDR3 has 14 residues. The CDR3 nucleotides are TGTGCCAGCAGCTCCGGGACAGGGTGGGACGAGCAGTACTTC. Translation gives CASSSGTGWDEQYF. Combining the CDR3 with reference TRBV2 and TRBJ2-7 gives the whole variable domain EPEVTQTPSHQVTQMGQEVILRCVPISNHLYFYWYRQILGQKVEFLVSFYNNEISEKSEIFDDQFSVERPDGSNFTLKIRSTKLEDSAMYFCASSSGTGWDEQYFGPGTRLTVT.

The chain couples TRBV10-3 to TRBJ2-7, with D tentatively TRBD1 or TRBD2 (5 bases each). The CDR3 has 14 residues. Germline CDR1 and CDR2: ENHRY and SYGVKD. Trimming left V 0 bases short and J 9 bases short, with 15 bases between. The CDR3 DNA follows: TGTGCCATCAGTGAGTCGGAGAGGGGAGATACGCAGTACTTC. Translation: CAISESERGDTQYF.

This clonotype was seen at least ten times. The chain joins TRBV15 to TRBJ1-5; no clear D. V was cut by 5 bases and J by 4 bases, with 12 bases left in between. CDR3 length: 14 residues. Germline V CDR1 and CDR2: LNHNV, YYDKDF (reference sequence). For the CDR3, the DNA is TGTGCCACCAGCCCCCGACGGAATAATCAGCCCCAGCATTTT. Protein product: CATSPRRNNQPQHF.

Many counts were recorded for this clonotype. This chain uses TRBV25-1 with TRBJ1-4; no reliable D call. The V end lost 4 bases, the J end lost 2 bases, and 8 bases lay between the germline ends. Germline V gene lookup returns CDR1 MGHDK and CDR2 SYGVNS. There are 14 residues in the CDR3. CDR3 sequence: CASSGRRTNEKLFF. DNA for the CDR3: TGTGCCAGCAGTGGAAGGCGGACTAATGAAAAACTGTTTTTT.

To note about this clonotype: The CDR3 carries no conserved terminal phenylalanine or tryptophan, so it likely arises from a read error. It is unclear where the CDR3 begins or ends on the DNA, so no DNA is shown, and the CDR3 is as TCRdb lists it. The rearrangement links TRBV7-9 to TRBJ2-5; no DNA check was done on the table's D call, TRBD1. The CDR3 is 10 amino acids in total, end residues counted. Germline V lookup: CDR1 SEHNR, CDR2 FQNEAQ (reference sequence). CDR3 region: CASWRGGANT.

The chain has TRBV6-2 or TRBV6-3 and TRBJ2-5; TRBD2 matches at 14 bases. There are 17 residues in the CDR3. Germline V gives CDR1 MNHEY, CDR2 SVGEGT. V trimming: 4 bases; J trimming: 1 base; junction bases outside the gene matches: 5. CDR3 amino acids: CASSSWTSGGSQETQYF. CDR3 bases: TGTGCCAGCAGTTCCTGGACTAGCGGGGGGTCCCAAGAGACCCAGTACTTC.

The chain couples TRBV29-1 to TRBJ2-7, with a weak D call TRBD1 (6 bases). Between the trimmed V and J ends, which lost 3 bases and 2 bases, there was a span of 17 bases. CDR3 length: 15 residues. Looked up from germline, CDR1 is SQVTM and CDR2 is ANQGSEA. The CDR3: CSVEGPVEGAYEQYF. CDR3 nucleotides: TGCAGCGTTGAGGGTCCTGTCGAGGGGGCCTACGAGCAGTACTTC.

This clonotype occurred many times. This CDR3 reads CASSLSGGGNTEAFF. For the CDR3, the DNA is TGTGCCAGCAGCTTAAGCGGGGGCGGGAACACTGAAGCTTTCTTT. The chain employs TRBV7-3 and TRBJ1-1; a possible D gene is TRBD1 (6 bases). The germline V gene encodes CDR1 SGHTA and CDR2 FQGTGA. This CDR3 contains 15 residues. Trimming took 1 base from V and 1 from J, leaving 10 bases between them.

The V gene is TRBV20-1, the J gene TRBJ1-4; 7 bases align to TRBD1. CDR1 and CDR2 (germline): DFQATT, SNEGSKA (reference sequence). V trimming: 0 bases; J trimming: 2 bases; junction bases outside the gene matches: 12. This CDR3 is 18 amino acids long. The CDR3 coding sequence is TGCAGTGCTAGAGAAGCGGGACAGACTGCTGAGACTAATGAAAAACTGTTTTTT. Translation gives CSAREAGQTAETNEKLFF.

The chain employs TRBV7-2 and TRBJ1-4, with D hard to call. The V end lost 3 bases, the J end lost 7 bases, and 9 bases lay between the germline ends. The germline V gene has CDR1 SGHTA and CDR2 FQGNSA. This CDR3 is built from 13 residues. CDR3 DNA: TGTGCCAGCAGCTTCGAGGGCGGTGAAAAACTGTTTTTT. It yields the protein CASSFEGGEKLFF.

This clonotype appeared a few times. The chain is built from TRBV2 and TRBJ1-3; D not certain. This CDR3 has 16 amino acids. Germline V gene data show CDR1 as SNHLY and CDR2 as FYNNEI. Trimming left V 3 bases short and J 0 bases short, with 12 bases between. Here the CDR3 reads CASSEGEGHSGNTIYF. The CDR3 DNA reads TGTGCCAGCAGTGAGGGAGAGGGCCACTCTGGAAACACCATATATTTT.

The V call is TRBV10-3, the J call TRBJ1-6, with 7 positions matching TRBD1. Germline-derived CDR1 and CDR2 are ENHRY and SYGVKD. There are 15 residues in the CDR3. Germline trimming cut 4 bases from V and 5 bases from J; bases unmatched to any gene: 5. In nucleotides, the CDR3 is TGTGCCATCAGTGTAACAGGGGCCAATAATTCACCCCTCCACTTT. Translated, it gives CAISVTGANNSPLHF.

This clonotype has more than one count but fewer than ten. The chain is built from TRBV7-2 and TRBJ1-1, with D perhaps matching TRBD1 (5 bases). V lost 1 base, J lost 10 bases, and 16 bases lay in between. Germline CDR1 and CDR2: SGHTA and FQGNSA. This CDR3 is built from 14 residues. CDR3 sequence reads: CASSLDPGRRVAFF. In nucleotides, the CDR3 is TGTGCCAGCAGCTTAGATCCGGGACGAAGGGTAGCTTTCTTT.

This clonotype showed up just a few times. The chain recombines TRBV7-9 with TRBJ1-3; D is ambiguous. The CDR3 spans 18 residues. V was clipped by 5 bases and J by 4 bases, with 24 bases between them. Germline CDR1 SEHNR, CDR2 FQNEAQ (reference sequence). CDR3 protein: CASSQEGRTDPQGNTIYF. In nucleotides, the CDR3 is TGTGCCAGCAGCCAAGAAGGACGGACCGACCCCCAGGGAAACACCATATATTTT.

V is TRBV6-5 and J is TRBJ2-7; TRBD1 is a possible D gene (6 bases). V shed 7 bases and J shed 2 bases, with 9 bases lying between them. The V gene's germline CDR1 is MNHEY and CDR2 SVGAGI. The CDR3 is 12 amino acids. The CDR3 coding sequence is TGTGCCAGCATCAGGGGAACCTACGAGCAGTACTTC. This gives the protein CASIRGTYEQYF.

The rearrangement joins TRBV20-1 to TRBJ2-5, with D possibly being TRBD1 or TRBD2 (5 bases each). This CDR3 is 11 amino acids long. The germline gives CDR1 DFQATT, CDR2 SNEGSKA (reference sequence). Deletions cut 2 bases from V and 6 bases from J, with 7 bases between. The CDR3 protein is CSARPGQTQYF. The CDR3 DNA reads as TGCAGTGCTAGACCGGGACAGACCCAGTACTTC.

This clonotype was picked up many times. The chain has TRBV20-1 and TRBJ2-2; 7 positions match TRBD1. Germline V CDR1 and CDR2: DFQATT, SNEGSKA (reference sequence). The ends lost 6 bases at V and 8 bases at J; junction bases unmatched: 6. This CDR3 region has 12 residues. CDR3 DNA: TGCAGTGCCAGGGGGTTAGCGGGGGAGCTGTTTTTT. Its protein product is CSARGLAGELFF.

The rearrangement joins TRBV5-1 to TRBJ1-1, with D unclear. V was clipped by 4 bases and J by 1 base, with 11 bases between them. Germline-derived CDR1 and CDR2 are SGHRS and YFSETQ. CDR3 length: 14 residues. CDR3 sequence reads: CASSVRYPNTEAFF. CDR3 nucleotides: TGCGCCAGCAGCGTACGGTACCCGAACACTGAAGCTTTCTTT.

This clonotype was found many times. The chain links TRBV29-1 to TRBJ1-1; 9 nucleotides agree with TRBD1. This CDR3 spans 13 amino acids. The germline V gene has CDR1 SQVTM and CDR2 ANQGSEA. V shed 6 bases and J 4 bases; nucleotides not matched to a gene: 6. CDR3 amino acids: CSVEQGASTEAFF. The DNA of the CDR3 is TGCAGCGTAGAACAGGGGGCGAGCACTGAAGCTTTCTTT.

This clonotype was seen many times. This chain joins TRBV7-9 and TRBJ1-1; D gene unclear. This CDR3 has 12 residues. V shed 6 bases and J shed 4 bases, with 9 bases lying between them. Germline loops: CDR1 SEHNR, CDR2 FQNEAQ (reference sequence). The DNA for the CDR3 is TGTGCCAGCAGGGATAGTGGCACTGAAGCTTTCTTT. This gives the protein CASRDSGTEAFF.